The present T cell receptor (beta chain) was sequenced within a study of early T cells in non-severe SARS-CoV-2 infection. The V end was cut by 3 bases, the J end by 4 bases, with 7 bases between. The CDR3 sequence is 12 residues long. The library protocol tagged individual cDNA molecules with unique molecular identifiers. MiXCR, applied by TCRdb to the 5' RACE reads, yields one record per CDR3 protein. The profile shows 50,000 to 65,000 distinct CDR3 sequences, 20% of them singletons. Study results and caveats: VDJdb matching favored anti-spike CD8 responses, missing private and CD4 specificities.

The sample holds many counts of this clonotype. The antigen remains undetermined. V is TRBV12-3 or TRBV12-4 and J is TRBJ2-7; D possibly matches TRBD1 or TRBD2 (5 bases each). The sequence derives from an adult who was a healthcare worker with PCR-confirmed SARS-CoV-2 infection or an uninfected control (not recorded which). The material sequenced was whole blood, taken at baseline. CDR3 sequence: CASSFEGYEQYF. The CDR3 bases are TGTGCCAGCAGTTTTGAGGGGTACGAGCAGTACTTC.